This T cell receptor beta chain originates from a study of T cell responses to AZD1222 COVID-19 vaccine. Looking at the study overall: Pooling was applied to second doses at about 4 or about 12 weeks.

This clone was counted a few times. The antigen is not known. The study's findings and limits: Only after the peak T cell response were repertoires sampled. A rise in Spike-specific TCR breadth and depth followed two AZD1222 doses. Unmutated variant regions are reportedly the target of nearly half of TCRs that are spike-specific.

TCRdb's copy holds only in-frame clones and misses some; the assay was immunoSEQ multiplex PCR. The sample has approximately 130,000 clones, about 93% seen once; the top ten hold 0.91%. The specimen was peripheral blood, collected on day 0 of AZD1222 vaccination. The TCR originated in an adult in good health.

The CDR3: CASSSHLAGPRLKPQHF. Written as DNA, the CDR3 is TGTGCCAGCAGTTCCCACCTCGCCGGGCCCCGTTTGAAGCCCCAGCATTTT. The chain couples TRBV27 to TRBJ1-5; D remains ambiguous. The CDR3 has 17 amino acids. Trimming pared 4 bases from V and 8 bases from J, leaving 24 bases between. Germline assignment: CDR1 MNHEY and CDR2 SMNVEV (reference sequence).